A selection of T cell receptor beta chains follows, all from one sample in a study of siplizumab effects on memory and regulatory T cells. Libraries were prepared by immunoSEQ multiplex PCR; TCRdb keeps only in-frame clonotypes and omits some of them. The table lists some 100,000 clones, 90% to 95% of them singletons. Sequencing was carried out using Tregs sorted from blood. The source is a human donor in good health. Both conserved end residues are part of each CDR3. Each record gives: J gene, clone size, V gene, D gene, CDR3 protein, CDR3 DNA. A D gene is named only where the DNA matches it firmly. For some rows the clone size is stated as once, few or many, or as a class when expanded; others skip it.

>TRBJ2-1|.|TRBV5-5|.
CASNQQGTFLNEQFF
TGTGCCAGCAACCAACAGGGGACTTTTTTAAATGAGCAGTTCTTC
>TRBJ1-1|.|TRBV7-6|TRBD1
CASSLVSFPTGQDAAFF
TGTGCCAGCAGCTTAGTATCTTTCCCAACAGGACAGGACGCAGCTTTCTTT
>TRBJ1-2|.|TRBV5-1|.
CASSGQAQGNYGYTF
TGCGCCAGCAGCGGGCAAGCACAGGGCAACTATGGCTACACCTTC
>TRBJ2-3|once|TRBV18|.
CASSFRTDTQYF
TGTGCCAGCTCATTCCGCACAGATACGCAGTATTTT
>TRBJ2-2|.|TRBV7-3|TRBD2
CASSPTGLAAGELFF
TGTGCCAGCAGCCCCACAGGACTAGCTGCCGGGGAGCTGTTTTTT
>TRBJ1-1|.|TRBV25-1|.
CASSESHLGTEAFF
TGTGCCAGCAGTGAATCTCACCTGGGCACTGAAGCTTTCTTT
>TRBJ2-5|once|TRBV6-1|.
CASSMGHPFGETQYF
TGTGCCAGCAGTATGGGACACCCGTTCGGGGAGACCCAGTACTTC
>TRBJ2-3|.|TRBV6-5|.
CASFPEAPTLDTQYF
TGTGCCAGCTTCCCGGAGGCCCCTACCTTAGATACGCAGTATTTT
>TRBJ2-1|.|TRBV6-6|TRBD2
CASSKERTSGDEQFF
TGTGCCAGCAGTAAAGAACGGACTAGCGGGGATGAGCAGTTCTTC
>TRBJ2-7|.|TRBV27|TRBD2
CASSFRRGTRYEQYF
TGTGCCAGCAGTTTCCGGCGGGGGACGAGGTACGAGCAGTACTTC